This is a list of T cell receptor beta chains from one sample in a study of cytotoxic CD8 clonotypes in ibrutinib-treated CLL. Data came from immunoSEQ multiplex PCR; TCRdb stores just in-frame clones and leaves some out. The sample contains 300,000 to 350,000 clones, 80% of which appear only once. Sequenced here: PBMCs, sampled before ibrutinib treatment. All receptors derive from a human donor with chronic lymphocytic leukemia. CDR3s include the opening cysteine and the closing phenylalanine or tryptophan. D genes are given only for firm matches. Size is stated for part of the rows, as once, few or many counts, or as a class when the clone is expanded.

CASSAGVIGQPQHF	TGTGCCAGCAGCGCAGGGGTTATCGGTCAGCCCCAGCATTTT	14	TRBJ1-5	once	TRBV5-6	NA
CASSLVTSPTDTQYF	TGTGCCAGCAGCTTAGTAACTAGTCCCACAGATACGCAGTATTTT	15	TRBJ2-3	NA	TRBV7-8	NA
CASGRGSTDTQYF	TGCGCCAGTGGGAGGGGGAGCACAGATACGCAGTATTTT	13	TRBJ2-3	NA	TRBV4-1	NA
CASSVPRGLNQETQYF	TGTGCCAGCAGTGTTCCCCGGGGACTCAACCAAGAGACCCAGTACTTC	16	TRBJ2-5	NA	TRBV2	NA
CAWSPPWWELNTQYF	TGTGCCTGGAGTCCTCCCTGGTGGGAGTTAAATACGCAGTATTTT	15	TRBJ2-3	NA	TRBV30	NA
CASSSRQAANQPQHF	TGTGCCAGCAGCTCCCGACAGGCCGCGAATCAGCCCCAGCATTTT	15	TRBJ1-5	NA	TRBV27	NA
CASSQGLGEQFF	TGTGCCAGCAGTCAGGGACTAGGCGAGCAGTTCTTC	12	TRBJ2-1	NA	TRBV6-5	TRBD2
CASSPIHTEQFF	TGTGCCAGCAGCCCCATCCACACTGAGCAGTTCTTC	12	TRBJ2-1	NA	TRBV11-2	NA
CASSLARAEETQYF	TGCGCCAGCAGCTTGGCCCGGGCTGAAGAGACCCAGTACTTC	14	TRBJ2-5	NA	TRBV5-1	NA
CASRRGTGEAEQYF	TGTGCCAGCAGACGCGGGACAGGGGAGGCCGAGCAGTACTTC	14	TRBJ2-7	NA	TRBV6-5	TRBD1
CSARIETQYF	TGCAGTGCTAGAATAGAGACCCAGTACTTC	10	TRBJ2-5	NA	TRBV20-1	NA
CASSDLRGRAKNIQYF	TGTGCCAGCAGTGACCTCAGGGGACGAGCCAAAAACATTCAGTACTTC	16	TRBJ2-4	NA	TRBV6-1	NA
CASSVRLAAPLNEQFF	TGTGCCAGCAGCGTACGACTAGCGGCCCCCCTCAATGAGCAGTTCTTC	16	TRBJ2-1	once	TRBV7-9	TRBD2
CASSFGTSGSGELFF	TGCGCCAGCAGCTTTGGGACTAGCGGGAGTGGGGAGCTGTTTTTT	15	TRBJ2-2	NA	TRBV5-1	TRBD2
CASSRGREGYGYTF	TGTGCCAGCAGCCGGGGGAGGGAGGGCTATGGCTACACCTTC	14	TRBJ1-2	few	TRBV5-4	NA
CASRYSYSNQPQHF	TGTGCCAGCAGATACAGCTATAGCAATCAGCCCCAGCATTTT	14	TRBJ1-5	NA	TRBV13	NA
CASTGLAGAPNEQFF	TGTGCCAGCACCGGACTAGCGGGAGCCCCCAATGAGCAGTTCTTC	15	TRBJ2-1	NA	TRBV6-1	TRBD2
CSVSRTGATGELFF	TGCAGCGTGAGCAGGACAGGGGCCACCGGGGAGCTGTTTTTT	14	TRBJ2-2	NA	TRBV29-1	TRBD1
CSVEDLFRTDTQYF	TGCAGCGTTGAAGATCTTTTCCGCACAGATACGCAGTATTTT	14	TRBJ2-3	NA	TRBV29-1	NA
CASSLAREIDYEQYF	TGTGCCAGCAGCTTAGCTAGGGAGATTGACTACGAGCAGTACTTC	15	TRBJ2-7	NA	TRBV7-2	NA
CASSLAAPYGYTF	TGTGCCAGCAGCTTAGCGGCTCCGTATGGCTACACCTTC	13	TRBJ1-2	NA	TRBV7-8	NA
CASSETGSTDTQYF	TGTGCTAGCAGCGAGACAGGCAGCACAGATACGCAGTATTTT	14	TRBJ2-3	NA	TRBV7-7	NA
CASSHLQASSYNEQFF	TGCGCCAGCAGCCACCTACAGGCCAGCTCCTACAATGAGCAGTTCTTC	16	TRBJ2-1	NA	TRBV4-1	NA
CASSNTNEQFF	TGTGCCAGCAGCAATACTAATGAGCAGTTCTTC	11	TRBJ2-1	NA	TRBV7-2	NA
CASSMMGTSNQPQHF	TGTGCCAGTAGTATGATGGGGACAAGCAATCAGCCCCAGCATTTT	15	TRBJ1-5	NA	TRBV19	NA
CASSRTTSRHEQFF	TGTGCCAGCAGCCGTACGACTAGTAGACATGAGCAGTTCTTC	14	TRBJ2-1	NA	TRBV7-3	NA
CASMLLGREAFF	TGTGCCAGCATGCTTTTGGGCCGTGAAGCTTTCTTT	12	TRBJ1-1	NA	TRBV7-9	NA
CASSQGQGYGYTF	TGCGCCAGCAGCCAGGGACAGGGTTATGGTTACACCTTC	13	TRBJ1-2	NA	TRBV5-1	TRBD1
CASSPSGSRAYEQYF	TGTGCCAGCTCACCTAGCGGGAGTCGCGCCTACGAGCAGTACTTC	15	TRBJ2-7	NA	TRBV18	TRBD2
CASCRVANYGYTF	TGTGCCAGCTGCCGAGTAGCTAACTATGGCTACACCTTC	13	TRBJ1-2	few	TRBV6-5	NA
CASGLAANTGELFF	TGTGCCAGTGGGCTAGCGGCGAACACCGGGGAGCTGTTTTTT	14	TRBJ2-2	NA	TRBV19	TRBD2